This T cell receptor beta chain was captured in a study of Ad26.COV2.S vaccination and SARS-CoV-2 variants. Study background: Each vaccinee took Ad26.COV2.S intramuscularly, once or twice 56 days apart. Findings and limits, study-wide: After vaccination, reports described spike-specific CD8+ and CD4+ T cell responses as showing substantial breadth.

Ten or more counts support this clone. Its antigen remains unidentified. Other DNA sequences in the sample encode the same CDR3. Germline CDR1 SGHRS, CDR2 YFSETQ. Trimming removed 0 bases at V and 4 bases at J, with 13 bases between. The CDR3 totals 15 residues. Treatment: 19 received Ad26.COV2.S at low or high dose, single or two shots; several received placebo; per-sample allocation not given. The study sampled participants on day 63 after the first vaccine or placebo injection. Expressing Wuhan-strain SARS-CoV-2 spike, an Ad26 vector served as the vaccine. Clones were sequenced by immunoSEQ multiplex PCR, and TCRdb holds only the in-frame ones, with some missing. Among 300,000 to 400,000 clones listed, about 82% were seen once.

The V call is TRBV5-1, the J call TRBJ1-2; D is undetermined. The origin of this receptor is a person between 18 and 65 years old who received the Ad26.COV2.S COVID-19 vaccine or a placebo. This material consisted of peripheral blood, taken in a trial of Ad26.COV2.S vaccine versus placebo. CDR3 sequence reads: CASSLEGGSAYGYTF. As DNA, the CDR3 is TGCGCCAGCAGCTTGGAAGGTGGCTCGGCCTATGGCTACACCTTC.